This is a list of T cell receptor beta chains from one sample in a study of blood T cells in healthy people across ages. MiXCR, run by TCRdb on the 5' RACE reads, gives a single entry per CDR3 protein. Of fewer than 1,200,000 distinct CDR3 sequences listed, roughly a quarter are singletons. A further study also used this sample, focusing on T cells of mothers and their children.

Sequenced material: blood. All receptors derive from a girl under 10 years old in good health. Each CDR3 is given with its conserved first and last residue. The D gene is left open where the match is weak. The listing skips clone size in some rows; elsewhere it reads once, few, many or a size class.

v_gene	abundance	d_gene	j_gene	CDR3aa	CDR3nt
TRBV6-5	few	.	TRBJ2-7	CASSFRQSSYEQYF	TGTGCCAGCAGTTTTCGTCAGAGCTCCTACGAGCAGTACTTC
TRBV7-2	few	.	TRBJ2-1	CASSLLPSAGAQFF	TGTGCCAGCAGCTTACTTCCTAGCGCCGGGGCGCAGTTCTTC
TRBV11-2	few	TRBD1	TRBJ2-4	CASSFGTGGGNIQYF	TGTGCCAGCAGCTTCGGGACAGGGGGGGGAAACATTCAGTACTTC
TRBV5-1	.	.	TRBJ2-1	CASSPANRDGINNEQFF	TGCGCCAGCAGCCCAGCTAACCGAGACGGGATTAACAATGAGCAGTTCTTC
TRBV7-8	few	.	TRBJ2-3	CASSLASVAPDTQYF	TGTGCCAGCAGCTTAGCCTCGGTAGCGCCCGATACGCAGTATTTT
TRBV29-1	.	.	TRBJ1-2	CSVEEETSEPYGYTF	TGCAGCGTTGAAGAAGAAACGTCTGAACCATATGGCTACACCTTC
TRBV5-1	many	.	TRBJ1-1	CASSRSGGAEGGGAFF	TGCGCCAGCAGTCGGTCTGGGGGCGCAGAGGGGGGTGGGGCTTTCTTT
TRBV7-3	.	.	TRBJ1-1	CASSFRWNTEAFF	TGTGCCAGCAGCTTTAGGTGGAACACTGAAGCTTTCTTT
TRBV7-6	.	TRBD2	TRBJ2-3	CASSLLAVPDTQYF	TGTGCCAGCAGCTTACTAGCGGTCCCAGATACGCAGTATTTT
TRBV11-3	.	.	TRBJ2-5	CASVRQGQAETQYF	TGTGCCAGCGTAAGGCAGGGGCAGGCGGAGACCCAGTACTTC
TRBV6-5	.	.	TRBJ2-6	CATTGVAGANVLTF	TGTGCCACCACGGGGGTTGCTGGGGCCAACGTCCTGACTTTC
TRBV14	.	.	TRBJ2-6	CASSHRGPGANVLTF	TGTGCCAGCAGCCATCGGGGACCTGGGGCCAACGTCCTGACTTTC
TRBV27	.	TRBD2	TRBJ2-3	CASSLVAGDRTDTQYF	TGTGCCAGCAGTTTGGTAGCGGGAGATCGCACAGATACGCAGTATTTT
TRBV6-2/TRBV6-3	.	.	TRBJ2-7	CASSYGLVYEQYF	TGTGCCAGCAGTTACGGCCTGGTCTACGAGCAGTACTTC
TRBV5-1	few	TRBD1	TRBJ2-2	CASSWDDTGVPNAGELFF	TGCGCCAGCAGCTGGGACGATACAGGGGTTCCGAACGCCGGGGAGCTGTTTTTT
TRBV12-3/TRBV12-4	.	.	TRBJ2-5	CASSSFFSYQETQYF	TGTGCCAGCAGTTCTTTCTTTTCGTACCAAGAGACCCAGTACTTC
TRBV7-2	few	.	TRBJ1-6	CASSSGISPLHF	TGTGCCAGCAGTTCAGGGATCTCACCCCTCCACTTT
TRBV6-5	.	.	TRBJ2-1	CASRLLENNEQFF	TGTGCCAGCAGATTACTAGAAAACAATGAGCAGTTCTTC
TRBV29-1	few	.	TRBJ2-6	CSVEEFSGSPRSGANVLTF	TGCAGCGTTGAAGAGTTTTCCGGGAGCCCAAGGTCTGGGGCCAACGTCCTGACTTTC
TRBV12-3/TRBV12-4	.	.	TRBJ2-7	CASRQQGVYEQYF	TGTGCCAGTAGACAACAGGGCGTCTACGAGCAGTACTTC
TRBV9	many	TRBD1	TRBJ2-7	CASSVGGTGGYEQYF	TGTGCCAGCAGCGTAGGGGGGACAGGAGGCTACGAGCAGTACTTC
TRBV29-1	.	.	TRBJ2-5	CSVEASVETQYF	TGCAGCGTTGAAGCGTCCGTGGAGACCCAGTACTTC
TRBV3-1	many	.	TRBJ2-5	CASSVGMEETQYF	TGTGCCAGCAGCGTAGGGATGGAAGAGACCCAGTACTTC
TRBV5-1	.	TRBD2	TRBJ2-5	CASSLSPSGAQETQYF	TGCGCCAGCAGCTTGAGTCCTAGCGGGGCCCAAGAGACCCAGTACTTC
TRBV7-9	many	.	TRBJ2-5	CASSPGQPGGETQYF	TGTGCCAGCAGCCCCGGACAGCCCGGGGGAGAGACCCAGTACTTC
TRBV28	few	.	TRBJ2-5	CASSHPQGEETQYF	TGTGCCAGCAGCCACCCTCAGGGTGAAGAGACCCAGTACTTC
TRBV7-9	once	TRBD2	TRBJ2-1	CASSLRGDQFYYNEQFF	TGTGCCAGCAGCTTGCGGGGGGACCAATTTTACTACAATGAGCAGTTCTTC
TRBV18	few	.	TRBJ2-3	CASSPAQRTDTQYF	TGTGCCAGCTCACCAGCCCAACGCACAGATACGCAGTATTTT
TRBV27	once	.	TRBJ2-5	CASSARDHETQYF	TGTGCCAGCAGCGCTCGGGACCACGAGACCCAGTACTTC
TRBV7-9	.	TRBD1	TRBJ1-2	CASSGGGGYGYTF	TGTGCCAGCAGCGGAGGGGGCGGCTATGGCTACACCTTC
TRBV6-5	few	.	TRBJ2-6	CASTGFSGANVLTF	TGTGCCAGCACTGGTTTCTCTGGGGCCAACGTCCTGACTTTC